Below, one TCR beta chain is given with its context. Antigen unknown. Trimming removed 3 bases at V and 7 bases at J, with 5 bases between. The germline V gene encodes CDR1 KGHDR and CDR2 SFDVKD. The CDR3 length is 11 residues. In TCRdb, the reads were re-called with MiXCR into one record per CDR3 protein. The sample comprises approximately 500,000 distinct CDR3 sequences, about 33% of which are singletons, and under 20% rests with the top ten. The data were taken from a study of T cell repertoires in cytomegalovirus infection. About the study: Selection of CMV epitopes for the study included recently identified HLA-C-restricted and well-studied HLA-B-restricted ones. Shared public TCR beta signatures pointed to both CMV infection and a matching HLA type. General study points: Clonotype analysis showed dominance of the ex vivo response by HLA-C-restricted CMV-specific TCR beta clonotypes. Identification of carriers of CMV plus the relevant HLA was performed using cumulative public TCR beta family frequency.

The TCR sequence derives from a human donor in good health (CMV status not recorded). Some clones in this sample may be carry-over from other donors' samples. The chain is built from TRBV24-1 and TRBJ1-2; D uncertain. The sequences come from cultured PBMCs, collected from culture after CMV antigen stimulation. CDR3 in DNA: TGTGCCACCAGTGATACAGCTGGCTACACCTTC. It is translated as CATSDTAGYTF.